These 20 T cell receptor beta chains were sequenced from one sample in a study of CDR3 diversity in severe acne. TCRdb independently ran MiXCR on the PCR reads; one entry per CDR3 protein. The sample includes approximately 90,000 distinct CDR3 sequences, around 47% of them seen just once. The material sequenced was blood. Every receptor here comes from a male donor with severe acne vulgaris.

The V and J genes are TRBV4-3 and TRBJ2-7; 7 nucleotides line up with TRBD2. J was trimmed by 1 base and V by 2 bases; bases with no gene match: 5. In germline, CDR1 is LGHNA, CDR2 YSLEER. The CDR3 is made up of 15 amino acids. CDR3: CASSQRLGGSYEQYF. The CDR3 bases are TGCGCCAGCAGCCAAAGACTGGGAGGGTCCTACGAGCAGTACTTC.

This chain links TRBV20-1 with TRBJ2-7; D is unclear. V was trimmed by 1 base and J by 3 bases, leaving 13 bases between them. Germline V gives CDR1 DFQATT, CDR2 SNEGSKA (reference sequence). The CDR3 contains 14 residues. CDR3 in amino acids: CSARGAGAFYEQYF. As DNA, the CDR3 is TGCAGTGCTAGAGGGGCAGGCGCCTTCTACGAGCAGTACTTC.

To note about this clonotype: The junction departs from germline at one end; a sequencing error may be responsible. The rearrangement joins TRBV11-2 to TRBJ1-1; D perhaps matches TRBD1 (6 bases). The germline V gene encodes CDR1 SGHAT and CDR2 FQNNGV. The CDR3 consists of 14 residues. The CDR3 protein is CASSLGGGSQGASF. DNA of the CDR3: TGTGCCAGCAGCTTAGGAGGGGGTTCACAAGGAGCTTCCTTT.

This clonotype was detected a few times. The rearrangement uses TRBV4-1 and TRBJ1-6, with TRBD1 identical over 10 bases. V was pared by 4 bases and J by 10 bases, with 4 bases of the junction left unmatched. Germline CDR1 MGHRA, CDR2 YSYEKL. The CDR3 covers 14 residues. The CDR3 nucleotides read TGCGCCAGCAGCCTTGGGACAGGGGTCTCACCCCTCCACTTT. Translating gives CASSLGTGVSPLHF.

The chain employs TRBV7-3 and TRBJ2-1; the match to TRBD2 covers 11 bases. Germline-derived CDR1 and CDR2 are SGHTA and FQGTGA. The length of the CDR3 is 17 residues. V shed 5 bases and J 9 bases; nucleotides not matched to a gene: 15. In nucleotides, the CDR3 is TGTGCCAGCAGCGAGGAGTTCCGTACTAGCGGGAGTGGTGAGCAGTTCTTC. It translates to CASSEEFRTSGSGEQFF.

In this sample, this clonotype turned up a few times. The chain joins TRBV2 to TRBJ1-1; D is uncertain. V lost 4 bases and J 0 bases, leaving 9 bases between the germline ends. Germline V gene lookup returns CDR1 SNHLY and CDR2 FYNNEI. This CDR3 region has 14 residues. The DNA of the CDR3 is TGTGCCAGCAGTGTCCGGACCATGAACACTGAAGCTTTCTTT. Translated: CASSVRTMNTEAFF.

V usage is TRBV6-1 and J usage is TRBJ2-7; 7 positions agree with TRBD2. The J segment lost 0 bases and the V segment lost 0 bases, leaving 2 bases of the junction unmatched. CDR1 and CDR2 (germline): MNHNS, SASEGT. This CDR3 region has 15 residues. The CDR3 DNA follows: TGTGCCAGCAGTGAAGCGGGGGGGGGCTCCTACGAGCAGTACTTC. Translating it yields CASSEAGGGSYEQYF.

The chain carries TRBV28 and TRBJ2-7, with TRBD1 identical over 9 bases. Unmatched junction bases numbered 10, after V lost 3 bases and J lost 4 bases. Germline CDR1 MDHEN, CDR2 SYDVKM. CDR3 length: 16 residues. The CDR3 reads CASSFGTGFFGYEQYF. The CDR3 region has the DNA TGTGCCAGCAGTTTTGGGACAGGGTTTTTTGGGTACGAGCAGTACTTC.

The genes are TRBV7-8 and TRBJ2-7; 8 bases are shared with TRBD2. J gave up 5 bases and V 5 bases, and 14 bases lay outside the gene matches. Germline CDR1 reads SGHVS; CDR2 reads FQNEAQ. The CDR3 spans 16 residues. CDR3 sequence: CASSPPTSGKFNEQYF. The CDR3 nucleotides read TGTGCCAGCAGCCCACCCACTAGCGGAAAGTTTAACGAGCAGTACTTC.

This clonotype occurred a few times. The chain employs TRBV9 and TRBJ1-1, with D maybe TRBD1 (5 bases). Germline values: CDR1 SGDLS, CDR2 YYNGEE. This CDR3 has 15 amino acids. The V and J ends lost 4 bases and 5 bases respectively, with 18 bases between them. In nucleotides, the CDR3 is TGTGCCAGCAGCCCGGGTTTGGGGGAGGGGACTGAAGCTTTCTTT. It specifies CASSPGLGEGTEAFF.

This clonotype appeared many times. This chain uses TRBV2 with TRBJ2-2; D is uncertain. The CDR3 extends over 14 amino acids. V lost 3 bases, J lost 1 base, and 6 bases lay in between. Germline assignment: CDR1 SNHLY and CDR2 FYNNEI. The CDR3 nucleotides read TGTGCCAGCAGTGACGGTTGGAACACCGGGGAGCTGTTTTTT. Translating gives CASSDGWNTGELFF.

A remark on this clonotype: No conserved phenylalanine or tryptophan ends this CDR3, so it is likely a read error. This sequence joins TRBV6-5 and TRBJ1-3; D gene uncertain. V lost 2 bases and J lost 4, with 15 bases in between. Germline V gene data show CDR1 as MNHEY and CDR2 as SVGAGI. This CDR3 region has 16 residues. DNA of the CDR3: TGTGCCAGCAGTTACAACAGCTTTCAGTCCGGAAACACCATATATCTT. Amino acids: CASSYNSFQSGNTIYL.

This clonotype was detected many times. The chain carries TRBV20-1 and TRBJ1-1, with D possibly TRBD1 on 5 matching bases. This CDR3 region has 13 residues. Between the trimmed V and J ends, which lost 2 bases and 1 base, there was a span of 8 bases. Looked up from germline, CDR1 is DFQATT and CDR2 is SNEGSKA (reference sequence). CDR3 amino acids: CSARLGRNTEAFF. The DNA of the CDR3 is TGCAGTGCTAGACTGGGACGGAACACTGAAGCTTTCTTT.

In DNA, the CDR3 is TGCAGTGCTAGAGTACTAGCGTCTAGCTCCTACGAGCAGTACTTC. As protein: CSARVLASSSYEQYF. The J gene is TRBJ2-7, the V gene TRBV20-1, with 7 bases matching TRBD2. The CDR3 totals 15 residues. Germline-derived CDR1 and CDR2 are DFQATT and SNEGSKA (reference sequence). Trimming removed 1 base from V and 0 bases from J; junction bases left unmatched: 6.

In this sample, this clonotype turned up many times. V gene TRBV11-3 combines with J gene TRBJ1-1; D may be TRBD1 (5 bases). CDR3 length equals 14 residues. From germline, CDR1 is SGHNT and CDR2 YENEEA. Trimming shortened V by 7 bases and J by 4 bases, and 16 bases separated the two germline ends. The CDR3 sequence is CASKPRGGATEAFF. For the CDR3, the DNA is TGTGCCAGCAAACCTCGGGGAGGGGCCACTGAAGCTTTCTTT.

This rearrangement joins TRBV5-1 to TRBJ2-3, with TRBD2 identical over 9 bases. Per the germline V gene, CDR1 is SGHRS and CDR2 is YFSETQ. The CDR3 runs to 16 residues. V dropped 1 base and J dropped 2; count of bases not matched to a gene: 5. CDR3: CASSLFPSGDTDTQYF. CDR3 coding DNA: TGCGCCAGCAGCTTGTTTCCTAGCGGGGACACAGATACGCAGTATTTT. The variable domain in full, completed from reference TRBV5-1 and TRBJ2-3, reads KAGVTQTPRYLIKTRGQQVTLSCSPISGHRSVSWYQQTPGQGLQFLFEYFSETQRNKGNFPGRFSGRQFSNSRSEMNVSTLELGDSALYLCASSLFPSGDTDTQYFGPGTRLTVL.

The chain combines TRBV11-2 with TRBJ2-7; 8 bases map to TRBD1. V was clipped by 1 base and J by 2 bases; unmatched bases: 4. The CDR3 loop spans 15 amino acids. CDR1 is SGHAT, CDR2 FQNNGV, per germline. Written as DNA, the CDR3 is TGTGCCAGCAGCTTAGGTGGACAGGGTACCTACGAGCAGTACTTC. Its protein product is CASSLGGQGTYEQYF.

Notes on this clonotype: It is unclear where the CDR3 begins or ends on the DNA, so no DNA is shown, and the CDR3 is as TCRdb lists it. The chain is built from TRBV12-3 or TRBV12-4 and TRBJ2-5; the D segment call TRBD1 is taken from the table without a DNA check. The CDR3 extends over 24 residues, inclusive of both ends. The CDR3 region is CASSPGSLNYGYTFGSGAAETQYF.

The chain has TRBV6-1 and TRBJ2-2; 8 bases are shared with TRBD2. There are 16 residues in the CDR3. V shed 2 bases, J shed 1 base, and the junction held 3 bases outside the gene matches. Germline V gene sequence: CDR1 MNHNS, CDR2 SASEGT. CDR3 sequence: CASSEPSGWNTGELFF. The CDR3, as DNA: TGTGCCAGCAGTGAACCTAGCGGGTGGAACACCGGGGAGCTGTTTTTT.

This chain uses TRBV2 with TRBJ1-4; TRBD1 is a possible D gene (6 bases). The CDR3 consists of 17 residues. Looked up from germline, CDR1 is SNHLY and CDR2 is FYNNEI. With 6 bases removed from V and 7 bases from J, the gap between germline ends came to 24 bases. CDR3 region: CASSPTYEGGKGEKLFF. The CDR3 DNA reads as TGTGCCAGCAGCCCTACTTACGAGGGGGGCAAGGGTGAAAAACTGTTTTTT. The variable domain in full, with the rest retrieved from reference TRBV2 and TRBJ1-4, is EPEVTQTPSHQVTQMGQEVILRCVPISNHLYFYWYRQILGQKVEFLVSFYNNEISEKSEIFDDQFSVERPDGSNFTLKIRSTKLEDSAMYFCASSPTYEGGKGEKLFFGSGTQLSVL.